The 22 T cell receptor beta chains given below trace back to one sample, sequenced in a study of T cell responses to AZD1222 COVID-19 vaccine. Method: immunoSEQ multiplex PCR; TCRdb's copy keeps in-frame clones and lacks some. The repertoire holds approximately 99,000 clones, 70% to 90% seen once, with around 3.2% in the top ten. The sequencing here drew on peripheral blood, taken on day 0 of AZD1222 vaccination. The receptors derive from an adult in good health.

This chain connects TRBV7-2 to TRBJ2-1; perhaps TRBD1 as D (5 bases). The V gene lost 1 base and the J gene lost 5 bases, with 9 bases spanning the gap. This CDR3 contains 14 residues. Germline CDR1 reads SGHTA; CDR2 reads FQGNSA. CDR3 DNA: TGTGCCAGCAGCTTAGGGGGCTGGGACAATGAGCAGTTCTTC. Protein sequence: CASSLGGWDNEQFF. Together with reference TRBV7-2 and TRBJ2-1, the CDR3 gives the full variable domain: GAGVSQSPSNKVTEKGKDVELRCDPISGHTALYWYRQSLGQGLEFLIYFQGNSAPDKSGLPSDRFSAERTGGSVSTLTIQRTQQEDSAVYLCASSLGGWDNEQFFGPGTRLTVL.

This clone was detected once. The V call is TRBV19, the J call TRBJ1-2; no firm D call. Germline loops: CDR1 LNHDA, CDR2 SQIVND (reference sequence). The CDR3 is made up of 13 amino acids. With 8 bases removed from V and 3 bases from J, the gap between germline ends came to 13 bases. The CDR3 region has the DNA TGTGCCAGTGCCCTCGGGGTTCACTATGGCTACACCTTC. Translating it yields CASALGVHYGYTF.

The chain employs TRBV11-3 and TRBJ1-6; the D is unclear. Trimming took off 4 bases at V and 14 bases at J, with 18 bases between the two ends. The germline V gene has CDR1 SGHNT and CDR2 YENEEA. This CDR3 has 14 amino acids. This CDR3 reads CASSYIMEEPALHF. In nucleotides, the CDR3 is TGTGCCAGCAGCTATATTATGGAGGAACCAGCCCTCCACTTT.

The chain has TRBV5-6 and TRBJ2-5; D possibly uses TRBD1 or TRBD2 (5 bases each). The CDR3 runs 18 residues. CDR1 and CDR2 (germline): SGHDT, YYEEEE. Trimming pared 9 bases from V and 5 bases from J, leaving 32 bases between. CDR3 loop: CATTQRPGPVGLRETQYF. CDR3 sequence (DNA): TGTGCCACCACCCAAAGACCGGGGCCGGTAGGTTTACGGGAGACCCAGTACTTC.

The chain couples TRBV29-1 to TRBJ1-2, with 9 bases lining up with TRBD1. V lost 6 bases to trimming and J lost 13 bases; unmatched junction nucleotides: 12. Germline V gives CDR1 SQVTM, CDR2 ANQGSEA. This CDR3 has 12 residues. The CDR3 region has the DNA TGCAGCGTCAATTCCGGGACAGGGACTCGCACCTTC. Translation: CSVNSGTGTRTF.

This chain uses TRBV27 with TRBJ1-2; D ambiguous. Germline CDR1 reads MNHEY; CDR2 reads SMNVEV (reference sequence). The CDR3 loop spans 13 amino acids. Trimming pared 3 bases from V and 1 base from J, leaving 6 bases between. The CDR3 region has the DNA TGTGCCAGCAGTTTCCGGGATAACTATGGCTACACCTTC. It encodes CASSFRDNYGYTF.

The V gene is TRBV10-3, the J gene TRBJ1-2; 9 nucleotides align to TRBD1. Looked up from germline, CDR1 is ENHRY and CDR2 is SYGVKD. This CDR3 contains 14 residues. With V trimmed by 6 bases and J by 8 bases, 10 bases remained unmatched. CDR3 amino acids: CAISRDREGGGYTF. CDR3 sequence (DNA): TGTGCCATCAGCCGGGACAGGGAAGGGGGAGGCTACACCTTC.

The CDR3 protein is CAWRGTGMRARELFF. The CDR3 DNA reads as TGTGCCTGGAGGGGCACAGGGATGAGGGCCCGGGAACTGTTTTTT. The V and J genes are TRBV30 and TRBJ1-4, with D maybe TRBD1 (6 bases). The germline V gene has CDR1 GTSNPN and CDR2 SVGIG (reference sequence). The CDR3 totals 15 residues. The V end was cut by 3 bases, the J end by 12 bases, with 23 bases between.

J is TRBJ2-1 and V is TRBV30; D not resolved. V was clipped by 2 bases and J by 10 bases, with 12 bases between them. In germline, CDR1 is GTSNPN, CDR2 SVGIG (reference sequence). The CDR3 extends over 12 amino acids. The CDR3 bases are TGTGCCTGGAGTATACCCATCGAGGAGCAGTTCTTC. Its translation: CAWSIPIEEQFF.

The chain is built from TRBV9 and TRBJ2-1; 7 bases are shared with TRBD1. Looked up from germline, CDR1 is SGDLS and CDR2 is YYNGEE. Losses at the gene ends were 3 bases for V and 5 bases for J; bases not matched to a gene: 8. There are 15 residues in the CDR3. The CDR3 loop reads CASSATHRGNNEQFF. In DNA, the CDR3 is TGTGCCAGCAGCGCCACCCACAGGGGTAACAATGAGCAGTTCTTC.

CDR3 region: CASSQDSASPDTQYF. The CDR3 coding sequence is TGCGCCAGCAGCCAAGATTCGGCTAGCCCAGATACGCAGTATTTT. The V call is TRBV4-3, the J call TRBJ2-3; D may be TRBD2 (5 bases). The V end lost 0 bases, the J end lost 4 bases, and 11 bases lay between the germline ends. The length of the CDR3 is 15 residues. Germline-derived CDR1 and CDR2 are LGHNA and YSLEER.

The chain has TRBV24-1 and TRBJ2-7; D may be TRBD1 (6 bases). Between the trimmed V and J ends, which lost 4 bases and 7 bases, there was a span of 22 bases. The CDR3 contains 16 residues. The germline gives CDR1 KGHDR, CDR2 SFDVKD. CDR3 residues: CATSDHRDIGLQEQYF. Here the CDR3 DNA reads TGTGCCACCAGTGACCACAGGGACATCGGGCTGCAAGAGCAGTACTTC.

The rearrangement joins TRBV28 to TRBJ2-7; no clear D. The CDR3 is 13 amino acids. Deletions cut 3 bases from V and 7 bases from J, with 13 bases between. CDR1 is MDHEN, CDR2 SYDVKM, per germline. DNA of the CDR3: TGTGCCAGCAGTTTGAGTCAGGTGGGGGAGCAGTACTTC. This translates into CASSLSQVGEQYF.

The chain joins TRBV18 to TRBJ1-1; D is perhaps TRBD1 (6 bases). Trimming shortened V by 4 bases and J by 0 bases, and 12 bases separated the two germline ends. CDR3 length: 15 amino acids. The V gene's germline CDR1 is KGHSH and CDR2 LQKENI. The CDR3 coding sequence is TGTGCCAGCTCACTGGGACAAGCCTTGAACACTGAAGCTTTCTTT. Protein product: CASSLGQALNTEAFF.

The V gene is TRBV5-4, the J gene TRBJ2-1; D unclear. The germline gives CDR1 SGHNT, CDR2 YYREEE (reference sequence). The CDR3 consists of 14 residues. Trimming took 3 bases from V and 8 from J, leaving 15 bases between them. The CDR3 region has the DNA TGTGCCAGCAGCTCCTCATGGGAACCTTATGAGCAGTTCTTC. Its translation: CASSSSWEPYEQFF. The complete variable domain, with remaining parts taken from reference TRBV5-4 and TRBJ2-1, reads ETGVTQSPTHLIKTRGQQVTLRCSSQSGHNTVSWYQQALGQGPQFIFQYYREEENGRGNFPPRFSGLQFPNYSSELNVNALELDDSALYLCASSSSWEPYEQFFGPGTRLTVL.

CDR3 region: CASSHASTDTQYF. The CDR3 DNA reads TGTGCCAGCAGCCACGCTAGCACAGATACGCAGTATTTT. V and J are TRBV3-1 (or the pseudogene TRBV3-2) and TRBJ2-3; no reliable D call. There are 13 residues in the CDR3. Trimming removed 3 bases from V and 0 bases from J, with 4 bases in between. From germline, CDR1 is LGHDT and CDR2 YNNKEL (reference sequence).

The rearrangement uses TRBV24-1 and TRBJ2-1; unclear D gene. Trimming took 0 bases from V and 5 from J, leaving 4 bases between them. The CDR3 covers 13 residues. Germline V lookup: CDR1 KGHDR, CDR2 SFDVKD. The CDR3 coding sequence is TGTGCCACCAGTGATTTGCACCACAATGAGCAGTTCTTC. Translation: CATSDLHHNEQFF.

The chain employs TRBV7-8 and TRBJ1-1; D is unresolved. The V end lost 5 bases, the J end lost 1 base, and 11 bases lay between the germline ends. This CDR3 is built from 14 residues. The V gene's germline CDR1 is SGHVS and CDR2 FQNEAQ. CDR3 sequence: CASSRDTWNTEAFF. Written as DNA, the CDR3 is TGTGCCAGCAGCCGAGACACCTGGAACACTGAAGCTTTCTTT.

The V and J genes are TRBV6-2 or TRBV6-3 and TRBJ2-5, with D possibly being TRBD1 (6 bases). Germline CDR1 and CDR2: MNHEY and SVGEGT. V dropped 6 bases and J dropped 4 bases, with 12 bases sitting between them. This CDR3 has 13 residues. As DNA, the CDR3 is TGTGCCAGCAGCTCCAGAGGGGGAGAGACCCAGTACTTC. It translates to CASSSRGGETQYF.

The V gene is TRBV6-2 or TRBV6-3, the J gene TRBJ1-2; D is unresolved. This CDR3 is 14 amino acids long. V lost 5 bases to trimming and J lost 4 bases, with 14 bases between them. Germline loops: CDR1 MNHEY, CDR2 SVGEGT. The CDR3 DNA reads TGTGCCAGCAGTACCTACTCCGGCGGCTATGGCTACACCTTC. This codes for CASSTYSGGYGYTF.

The CDR3: CSASFIWGGEAFF. The CDR3 DNA sequence: TGCAGTGCTAGTTTTATCTGGGGGGGTGAAGCTTTCTTT. V and J are TRBV20-1 and TRBJ1-1, with D possibly TRBD1 on 5 matching bases. The CDR3 runs 13 residues. V was clipped by 3 bases and J by 7 bases, with 15 bases between them. The germline V gene has CDR1 DFQATT and CDR2 SNEGSKA (reference sequence).

The V gene is TRBV7-9, the J gene TRBJ1-3; D uncertain. CDR3 length: 16 amino acids. The germline gives CDR1 SEHNR, CDR2 FQNEAQ (reference sequence). Between the trimmed V and J ends, which lost 2 bases and 0 bases, there was a span of 11 bases. The CDR3 sequence is CASSLLGSFSGNTIYF. In nucleotides, the CDR3 is TGTGCCAGCAGCTTACTCGGGTCCTTCTCTGGAAACACCATATATTTT.